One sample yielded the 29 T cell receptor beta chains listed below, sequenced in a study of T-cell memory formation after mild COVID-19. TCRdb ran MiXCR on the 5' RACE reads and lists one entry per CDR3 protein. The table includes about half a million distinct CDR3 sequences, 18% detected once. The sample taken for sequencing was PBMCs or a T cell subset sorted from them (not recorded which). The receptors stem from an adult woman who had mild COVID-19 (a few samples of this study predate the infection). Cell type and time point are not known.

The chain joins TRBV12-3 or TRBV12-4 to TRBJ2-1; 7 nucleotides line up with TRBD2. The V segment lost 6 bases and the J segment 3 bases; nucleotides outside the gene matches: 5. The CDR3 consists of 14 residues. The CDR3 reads CASSYRDYYNEQFF. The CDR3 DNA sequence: TGTGCCAGCAGCTACCGGGACTACTACAATGAGCAGTTCTTC.

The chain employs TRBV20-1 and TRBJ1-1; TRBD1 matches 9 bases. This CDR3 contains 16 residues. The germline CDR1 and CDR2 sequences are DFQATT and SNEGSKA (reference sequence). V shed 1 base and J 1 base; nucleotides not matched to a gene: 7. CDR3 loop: CSARGNRGRGNTEAFF. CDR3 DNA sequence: TGCAGTGCTAGAGGAAACAGGGGGCGGGGGAACACTGAAGCTTTCTTT.

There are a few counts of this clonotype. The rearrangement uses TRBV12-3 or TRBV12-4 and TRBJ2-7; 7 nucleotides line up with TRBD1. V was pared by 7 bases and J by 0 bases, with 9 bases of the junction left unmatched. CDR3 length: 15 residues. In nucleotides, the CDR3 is TGTGCCAGCACCCGCACGGGACAGCACTCCTACGAGCAGTACTTC. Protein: CASTRTGQHSYEQYF.

CDR3 residues: CASRSDLAGVSYEQYF. Written as DNA, the CDR3 is TGTGCCAGCAGGTCAGACCTAGCGGGAGTCTCCTACGAGCAGTACTTC. This chain joins TRBV28 and TRBJ2-7, with 10 bases identical to TRBD2. The CDR3 consists of 16 residues. CDR1 and CDR2 from the germline V gene are MDHEN and SYDVKM. Losses at the gene ends were 6 bases for V and 0 bases for J; bases not matched to a gene: 8. Variable domain in full (rest from reference TRBV28 and TRBJ2-7): DVKVTQSSRYLVKRTGEKVFLECVQDMDHENMFWYRQDPGLGLRLIYFSYDVKMKEKGDIPEGYSVSREKKERFSLILESASTNQTSMYLCASRSDLAGVSYEQYFGPGTRLTVT.

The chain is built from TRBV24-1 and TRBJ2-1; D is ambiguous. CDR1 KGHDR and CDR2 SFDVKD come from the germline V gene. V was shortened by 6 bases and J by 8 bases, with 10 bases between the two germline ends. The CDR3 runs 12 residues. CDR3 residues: CATSRRGDEQFF. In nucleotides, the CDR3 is TGTGCCACCAGTCGTCGTGGAGATGAGCAGTTCTTC.

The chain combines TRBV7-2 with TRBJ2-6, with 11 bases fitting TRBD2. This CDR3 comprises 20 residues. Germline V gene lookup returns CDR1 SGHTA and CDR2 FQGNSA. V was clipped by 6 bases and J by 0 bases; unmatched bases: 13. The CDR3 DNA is TGTGCCAGCAGGGGAGTAGCGGGGGGGCTTGCGCCCTCTGGGGCCAACGTCCTGACTTTC. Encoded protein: CASRGVAGGLAPSGANVLTF.

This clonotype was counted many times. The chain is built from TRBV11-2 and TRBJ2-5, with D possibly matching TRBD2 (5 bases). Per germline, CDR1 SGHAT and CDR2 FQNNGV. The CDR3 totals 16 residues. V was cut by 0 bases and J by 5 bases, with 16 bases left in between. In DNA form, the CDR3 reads TGTGCCAGCAGCTTAGATCGGGGATCGGGCTCGGAGACCCAGTACTTC. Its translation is CASSLDRGSGSETQYF.

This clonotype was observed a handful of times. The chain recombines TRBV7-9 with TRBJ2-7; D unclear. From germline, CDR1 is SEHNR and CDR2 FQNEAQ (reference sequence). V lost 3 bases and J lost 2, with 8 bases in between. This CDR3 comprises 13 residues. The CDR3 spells CASSLDAAYEQYF. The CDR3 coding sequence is TGTGCCAGCAGCTTGGACGCAGCCTACGAGCAGTACTTC. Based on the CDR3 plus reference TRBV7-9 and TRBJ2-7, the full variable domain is DTGVSQNPRHKITKRGQNVTFRCDPISEHNRLYWYRQTLGQGPEFLTYFQNEAQLEKSRLLSDRFSAERPKGSFSTLEIQRTEQGDSAMYLCASSLDAAYEQYFGPGTRLTVT.

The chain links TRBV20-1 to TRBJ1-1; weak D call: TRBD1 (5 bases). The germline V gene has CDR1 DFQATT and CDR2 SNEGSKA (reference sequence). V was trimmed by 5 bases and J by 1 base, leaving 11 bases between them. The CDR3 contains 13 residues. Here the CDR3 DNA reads TGCAGTGCTTCTCCCGACAGGAACACTGAAGCTTTCTTT. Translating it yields CSASPDRNTEAFF.

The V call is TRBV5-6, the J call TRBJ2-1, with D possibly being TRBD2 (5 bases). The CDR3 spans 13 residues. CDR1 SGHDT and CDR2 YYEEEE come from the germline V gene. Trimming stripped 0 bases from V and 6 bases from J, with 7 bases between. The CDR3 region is CASSLGRSNEQFF. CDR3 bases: TGTGCCAGCAGCTTGGGGAGGAGCAATGAGCAGTTCTTC.

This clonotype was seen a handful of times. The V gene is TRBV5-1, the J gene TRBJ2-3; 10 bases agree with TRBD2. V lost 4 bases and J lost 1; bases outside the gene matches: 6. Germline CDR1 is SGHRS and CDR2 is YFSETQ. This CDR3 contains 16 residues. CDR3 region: CASSVALAGGTDTQYF. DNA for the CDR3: TGCGCCAGCAGCGTAGCTCTAGCGGGAGGCACAGATACGCAGTATTTT.

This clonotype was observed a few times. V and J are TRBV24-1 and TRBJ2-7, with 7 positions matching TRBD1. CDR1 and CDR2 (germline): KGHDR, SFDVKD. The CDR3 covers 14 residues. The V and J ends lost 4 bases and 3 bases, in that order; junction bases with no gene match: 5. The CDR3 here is CATSDSGQDYEQYF. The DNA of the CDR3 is TGTGCCACCAGTGACTCAGGACAGGACTACGAGCAGTACTTC.

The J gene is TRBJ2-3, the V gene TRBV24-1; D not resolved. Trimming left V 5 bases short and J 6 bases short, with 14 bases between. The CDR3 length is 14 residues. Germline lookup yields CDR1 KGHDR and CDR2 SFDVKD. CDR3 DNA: TGTGCCACCAGTGCTAGGTGGGTAGGGGATACGCAGTATTTT. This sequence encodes CATSARWVGDTQYF.

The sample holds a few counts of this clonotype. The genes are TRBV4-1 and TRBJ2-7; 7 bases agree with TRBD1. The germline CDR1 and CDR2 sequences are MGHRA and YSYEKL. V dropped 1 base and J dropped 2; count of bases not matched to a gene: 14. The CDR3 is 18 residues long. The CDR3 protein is CASSQVSMPRDSPYEQYF. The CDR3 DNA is TGCGCCAGCAGCCAAGTTTCAATGCCCCGGGACAGTCCCTACGAGCAGTACTTC.

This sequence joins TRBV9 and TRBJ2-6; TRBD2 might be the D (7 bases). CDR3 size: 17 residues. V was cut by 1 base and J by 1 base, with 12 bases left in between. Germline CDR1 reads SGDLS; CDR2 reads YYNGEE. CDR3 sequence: CASSVMGGTSGANVLTF. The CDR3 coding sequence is TGTGCCAGCAGCGTAATGGGGGGGACATCTGGGGCCAACGTCCTGACTTTC. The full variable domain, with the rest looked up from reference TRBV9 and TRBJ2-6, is DSGVTQTPKHLITATGQRVTLRCSPRSGDLSVYWYQQSLDQGLQFLIQYYNGEERAKGNILERFSAQQFPDLHSELNLSSLELGDSALYFCASSVMGGTSGANVLTFGAGSRLTVL.

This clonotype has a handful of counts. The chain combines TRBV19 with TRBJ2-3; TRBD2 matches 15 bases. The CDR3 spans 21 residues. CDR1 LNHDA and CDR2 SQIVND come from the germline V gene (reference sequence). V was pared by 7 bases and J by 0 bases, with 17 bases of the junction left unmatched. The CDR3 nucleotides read TGTGCCAGTACCGGACTAGCGGGAGGGGGAAGGCCCTCTTCTAGCACAGATACGCAGTATTTT. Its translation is CASTGLAGGGRPSSSTDTQYF.

CDR3 protein: CASSWGLAGANTGELFF. CDR3 nucleotide sequence: TGTGCCAGCAGCTGGGGACTAGCGGGAGCGAACACCGGGGAGCTGTTTTTT. This sequence joins TRBV12-3 or TRBV12-4 and TRBJ2-2; TRBD2 aligns across 14 bases. V was clipped by 6 bases and J by 0 bases; unmatched bases: 3. The CDR3 loop spans 17 amino acids.

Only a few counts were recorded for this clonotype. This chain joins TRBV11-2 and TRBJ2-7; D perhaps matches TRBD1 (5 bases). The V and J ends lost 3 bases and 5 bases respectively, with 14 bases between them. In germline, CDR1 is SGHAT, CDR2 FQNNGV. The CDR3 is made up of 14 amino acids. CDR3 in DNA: TGTGCCAGCAGCTTCTCGCCAGGGTGGAACGAGCAGTACTTC. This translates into CASSFSPGWNEQYF.

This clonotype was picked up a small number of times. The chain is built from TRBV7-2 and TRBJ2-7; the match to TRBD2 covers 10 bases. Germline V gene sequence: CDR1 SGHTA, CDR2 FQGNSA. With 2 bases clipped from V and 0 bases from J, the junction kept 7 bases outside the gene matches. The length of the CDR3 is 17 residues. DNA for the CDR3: TGTGCCAGCAGCTTATCCCCTAGCGGGGGTAACTCCTACGAGCAGTACTTC. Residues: CASSLSPSGGNSYEQYF. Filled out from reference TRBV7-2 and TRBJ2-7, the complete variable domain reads GAGVSQSPSNKVTEKGKDVELRCDPISGHTALYWYRQSLGQGLEFLIYFQGNSAPDKSGLPSDRFSAERTGGSVSTLTIQRTQQEDSAVYLCASSLSPSGGNSYEQYFGPGTRLTVT.

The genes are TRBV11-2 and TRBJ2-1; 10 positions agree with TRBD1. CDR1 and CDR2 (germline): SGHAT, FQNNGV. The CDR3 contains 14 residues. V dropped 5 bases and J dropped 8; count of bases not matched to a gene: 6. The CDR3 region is CASSPRQGAHEQFF. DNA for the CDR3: TGTGCCAGCAGCCCTCGACAGGGGGCGCATGAGCAGTTCTTC.

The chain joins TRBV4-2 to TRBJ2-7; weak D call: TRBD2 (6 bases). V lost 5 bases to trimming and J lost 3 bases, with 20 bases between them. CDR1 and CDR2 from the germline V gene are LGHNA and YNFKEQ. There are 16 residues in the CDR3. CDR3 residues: CASSGTTSGDFYEQYF. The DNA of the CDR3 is TGTGCCAGCAGCGGAACGACTAGTGGAGACTTCTACGAGCAGTACTTC.

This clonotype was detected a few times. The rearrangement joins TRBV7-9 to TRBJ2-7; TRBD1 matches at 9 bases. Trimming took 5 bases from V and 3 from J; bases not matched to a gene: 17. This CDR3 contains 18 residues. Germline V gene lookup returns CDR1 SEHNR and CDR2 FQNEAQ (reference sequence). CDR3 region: CASSPRDRVNLGLYEQYF. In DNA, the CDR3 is TGTGCCAGCAGCCCCCGGGACAGGGTGAATTTAGGTCTCTACGAGCAGTACTTC.

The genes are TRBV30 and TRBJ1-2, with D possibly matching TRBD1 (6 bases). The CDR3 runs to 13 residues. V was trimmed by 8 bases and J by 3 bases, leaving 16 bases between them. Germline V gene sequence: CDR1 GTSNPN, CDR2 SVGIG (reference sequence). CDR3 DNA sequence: TGTGCCCGTCAGAACAGGGCAGACTATGGCTACACCTTC. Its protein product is CARQNRADYGYTF.

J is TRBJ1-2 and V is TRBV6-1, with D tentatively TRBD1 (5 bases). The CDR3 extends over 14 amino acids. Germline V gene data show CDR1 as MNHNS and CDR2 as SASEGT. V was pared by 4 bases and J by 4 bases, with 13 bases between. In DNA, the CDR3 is TGTGCCAGCAGTGGAAGCAGGGTAGGCTATGGCTACACCTTC. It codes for CASSGSRVGYGYTF.

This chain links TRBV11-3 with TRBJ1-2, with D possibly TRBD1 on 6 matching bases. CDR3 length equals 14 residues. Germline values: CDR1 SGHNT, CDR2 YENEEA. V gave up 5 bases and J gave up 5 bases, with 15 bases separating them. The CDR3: CASSRAGAGYGYTF. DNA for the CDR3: TGTGCCAGCAGCCGTGCGGGGGCGGGGTATGGCTACACCTTC.

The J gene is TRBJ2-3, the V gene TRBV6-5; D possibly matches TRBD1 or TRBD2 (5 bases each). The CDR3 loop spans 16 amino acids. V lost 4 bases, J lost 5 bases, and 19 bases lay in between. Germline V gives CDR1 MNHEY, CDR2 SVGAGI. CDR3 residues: CASSSVMGTDQDTQYF. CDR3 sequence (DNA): TGTGCCAGCAGTTCCGTCATGGGGACGGACCAAGATACGCAGTATTTT.

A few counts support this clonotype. CDR3 nucleotides: TGTGCCAGCAGAGAACTAAAGGGGGGCATGAACACTGAAGCTTTCTTT. This encodes CASRELKGGMNTEAFF. V gene TRBV7-9 combines with J gene TRBJ1-1, with D tentatively TRBD1 (6 bases). Trimming left V 6 bases short and J 0 bases short, with 17 bases between. The germline CDR1 and CDR2 sequences are SEHNR and FQNEAQ (reference sequence). The CDR3 length is 16 residues. The full variable domain, in which reference TRBV7-9 and TRBJ1-1 provide the parts outside the CDR3, is DTGVSQNPRHKITKRGQNVTFRCDPISEHNRLYWYRQTLGQGPEFLTYFQNEAQLEKSRLLSDRFSAERPKGSFSTLEIQRTEQGDSAMYLCASRELKGGMNTEAFFGQGTRLTVV.

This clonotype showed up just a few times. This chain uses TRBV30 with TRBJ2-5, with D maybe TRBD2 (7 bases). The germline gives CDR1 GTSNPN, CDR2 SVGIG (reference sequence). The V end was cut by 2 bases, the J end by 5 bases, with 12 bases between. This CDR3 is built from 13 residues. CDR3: CAWSWGGLETQYF. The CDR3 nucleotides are TGTGCCTGGAGTTGGGGGGGCCTGGAGACCCAGTACTTC.

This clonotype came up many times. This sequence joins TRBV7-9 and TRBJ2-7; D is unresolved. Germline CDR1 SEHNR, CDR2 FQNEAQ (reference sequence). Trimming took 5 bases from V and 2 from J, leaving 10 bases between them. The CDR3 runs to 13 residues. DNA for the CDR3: TGTGCCAGCAGCCCTCTTTACGCCTACGAGCAGTACTTC. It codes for CASSPLYAYEQYF.